Presented here are 31 T cell receptor beta chains from one specimen sequenced in a study of blood T cell repertoires in COVID-19. Sequencing used immunoSEQ multiplex PCR; TCRdb keeps in-frame clones, though not all of them. The sample lists 93,000 or so clones, about 90% occurring once. The source material was peripheral blood. The receptors were sampled from a man in his forties or fifties in a cohort sampled during active COVID-19.

This chain links TRBV5-1 with TRBJ1-1, with TRBD1 identical over 10 bases. The J segment lost 7 bases and the V segment lost 5 bases, leaving 8 bases of the junction unmatched. CDR3 length: 14 amino acids. The germline CDR1 and CDR2 sequences are SGHRS and YFSETQ. The CDR3 DNA sequence: TGCGCCAGCAGTTCCGGGACAGGGGTCGGTGAAGCTTTCTTT. This encodes CASSSGTGVGEAFF.

This chain links TRBV7-8 with TRBJ1-5; a weak D match, TRBD1 (5 bases). V was pared by 0 bases and J by 5 bases, with 20 bases between. This CDR3 comprises 18 residues. Per the germline V gene, CDR1 is SGHVS and CDR2 is FQNEAQ. The CDR3: CASSLAAIVQGSDQPQHF. Here the CDR3 DNA reads TGTGCCAGCAGCTTAGCTGCGATTGTTCAGGGCTCGGATCAGCCCCAGCATTTT. Supplemented by reference TRBV7-8 and TRBJ1-5, the full variable domain reads GAGVSQSPRYKVAKRGQDVALRCDPISGHVSLFWYQQALGQGPEFLTYFQNEAQLDKSGLPSDRFFAERPEGSVSTLKIQRTQQEDSAVYLCASSLAAIVQGSDQPQHFGDGTRLSIL.

The chain recombines TRBV27 with TRBJ2-7; maybe TRBD1 (6 bases). The ends were cut back, 5 bases at V and 6 bases at J, with 17 bases in the middle. The CDR3 has 14 amino acids. CDR1 and CDR2 (germline): MNHEY, SMNVEV (reference sequence). Here the CDR3 reads CASSRNRESVEQYF. CDR3 DNA: TGTGCCAGCAGTCGTAACAGGGAATCGGTCGAGCAGTACTTC.

The chain combines TRBV3-1 (or the pseudogene TRBV3-2) with TRBJ1-5; D is uncertain. V was cut by 1 base and J by 7 bases, with 11 bases left in between. The CDR3 length is 14 residues. Germline lookup yields CDR1 LGHDT and CDR2 YNNKEL (reference sequence). Here the CDR3 DNA reads TGTGCCAGCAGCCAAGGAGGGTCCGGGCAGCCCCAGCATTTT. It codes for CASSQGGSGQPQHF.

CDR3 amino acids: CASSIGGQINTEAFF. CDR3 nucleotides: TGTGCCAGTAGTATAGGAGGTCAGATAAACACTGAAGCTTTCTTT. The chain couples TRBV19 to TRBJ1-1; the D is unclear. The CDR3 runs to 15 residues. The germline CDR1 and CDR2 sequences are LNHDA and SQIVND (reference sequence). Trimming removed 1 base at V and 2 bases at J, with 11 bases between. Looking up the rest from reference TRBV19 and TRBJ1-1 gives the full variable domain: DGGITQSPKYLFRKEGQNVTLSCEQNLNHDAMYWYRQDPGQGLRLIYYSQIVNDFQKGDIAEGYSVSREKKESFPLTVTSAQKNPTAFYLCASSIGGQINTEAFFGQGTRLTVV.

The chain joins TRBV28 to TRBJ1-6; D might be TRBD1 (5 bases). The CDR3 is 17 amino acids. Germline V gene lookup returns CDR1 MDHEN and CDR2 SYDVKM. V lost 7 bases and J 0 bases, leaving 16 bases between the germline ends. The CDR3 region has the DNA TGTGCCAGCACTACTTGGGTTGGGGCCTCCTATAATTCACCCCTCCACTTT. Translated: CASTTWVGASYNSPLHF.

The genes are TRBV9 and TRBJ2-1; a weak D match, TRBD1 (6 bases). The germline gives CDR1 SGDLS, CDR2 YYNGEE. Between the trimmed V and J ends, which lost 1 base and 4 bases, there was a span of 12 bases. CDR3 size: 15 residues. In DNA, the CDR3 is TGTGCCAGCAGCGTAAGTCAGGGGATGTACAATGAGCAGTTCTTC. As protein: CASSVSQGMYNEQFF.

The V and J genes are TRBV7-2 and TRBJ1-1, with D maybe TRBD1 (6 bases). V was cut by 5 bases and J by 7 bases, with 20 bases left in between. The CDR3 runs to 15 residues. Germline V gene data show CDR1 as SGHTA and CDR2 as FQGNSA. CDR3: CASSPRTASLGEAFF. Written as DNA, the CDR3 is TGTGCCAGCAGCCCCCGGACAGCCAGCCTGGGTGAAGCTTTCTTT.

V gene TRBV18 combines with J gene TRBJ1-1; no reliable D call. Germline assignment: CDR1 KGHSH and CDR2 LQKENI. Trimming shortened V by 1 base and J by 2 bases, and 11 bases separated the two germline ends. CDR3 length: 15 amino acids. CDR3 nucleotide sequence: TGTGCCAGCTCACCACGCCAGACAAGTAACACTGAAGCTTTCTTT. Residues: CASSPRQTSNTEAFF.

This chain joins TRBV2 and TRBJ2-5; D is possibly TRBD2 (6 bases). The V gene lost 6 bases and the J gene lost 0 bases, with 20 bases spanning the gap. Germline-derived CDR1 and CDR2 are SNHLY and FYNNEI. The CDR3 covers 17 residues. CDR3: CASRETRENLYQETQYF. The DNA of the CDR3 is TGTGCCAGCAGGGAGACTAGAGAGAACTTATACCAAGAGACCCAGTACTTC.

This chain connects TRBV4-2 to TRBJ1-6; TRBD1 matches 9 bases. Losses at the gene ends were 1 base for V and 8 bases for J; bases not matched to a gene: 0. Germline V gene sequence: CDR1 LGHNA, CDR2 YNFKEQ. This CDR3 spans 14 amino acids. Here the CDR3 reads CASSQGQGDSPLHF. The CDR3 DNA is TGTGCCAGCAGCCAAGGACAGGGGGATTCACCCCTCCACTTT.

This clone was observed a single time. Here the CDR3 DNA reads TGTGCCAGCAGCAGGACAGCCCAAGAGACCCAGTACTTC. This codes for CASSRTAQETQYF. This chain links TRBV5-5 with TRBJ2-5, with TRBD1 as a possible D gene (6 bases). The germline V gene has CDR1 SGHKS and CDR2 YYEKEE (reference sequence). The CDR3 loop spans 13 amino acids. Trimming stripped 4 bases from V and 1 base from J, with 8 bases between.

The rearrangement links TRBV7-2 to TRBJ2-7; TRBD2 agrees at 11 bases. Trimming at V came to 3 bases and at J to 3 bases, leaving 4 bases not matched to a gene. Germline CDR1 is SGHTA and CDR2 is FQGNSA. The CDR3 is 15 amino acids. The CDR3 reads CASSLTSGEYYEQYF. In DNA, the CDR3 is TGTGCCAGCAGCTTGACTAGCGGGGAGTACTACGAGCAGTACTTC.

The chain links TRBV6-7 to TRBJ1-1, with 9 nucleotides matching TRBD1. TRBV6-7 is annotated as an ORF whose role is uncertain. Losses at the gene ends were 0 bases for V and 0 bases for J; bases not matched to a gene: 26. This CDR3 spans 24 amino acids. The CDR3 is CASSYSIKLPGQGPSGSVNTEAFF. For the CDR3, the DNA is TGTGCCAGCAGTTACTCGATCAAGTTGCCGGGACAGGGACCATCAGGTAGCGTGAACACTGAAGCTTTCTTT.

The chain links TRBV2 to TRBJ2-5, with 7 nucleotides matching TRBD1. Germline V gene sequence: CDR1 SNHLY, CDR2 FYNNEI. This CDR3 has 14 residues. Losses at the gene ends were 6 bases for V and 2 bases for J; bases not matched to a gene: 6. CDR3 sequence (DNA): TGTGCCAGCAGCCCCGACAGGGTACAAGAGACCCAGTACTTC. Amino acid sequence: CASSPDRVQETQYF.

The CDR3 spells CATASLAGTYNEQFF. The CDR3 DNA sequence: TGTGCCACCGCGTCGCTAGCGGGGACCTACAATGAGCAGTTCTTC. The genes are TRBV24-1 and TRBJ2-1, with 9 positions matching TRBD2. The CDR3 runs 15 residues. V gave up 9 bases and J gave up 2 bases; unmatched junction bases: 7. Germline V gives CDR1 KGHDR, CDR2 SFDVKD.

This CDR3 reads CASSPLAGGGNEQFF. The CDR3 region has the DNA TGTGCCAGCAGTCCACTAGCGGGGGGAGGGAATGAGCAGTTCTTC. This chain joins TRBV6-2 or TRBV6-3 and TRBJ2-1; 12 bases fit TRBD2. Trimming took 5 bases from V and 7 from J; bases not matched to a gene: 6. The CDR3 is 15 residues long. Germline loops: CDR1 MNHEY, CDR2 SVGEGT.

This chain connects TRBV18 to TRBJ1-2; D is perhaps TRBD1 (6 bases). Per the germline V gene, CDR1 is KGHSH and CDR2 is LQKENI. This CDR3 has 15 amino acids. Trimming pared 3 bases from V and 4 bases from J, leaving 15 bases between. The CDR3 bases are TGTGCCAGCTCACCCGGGACATCCGAGGGCTATGGCTACACCTTC. Protein product: CASSPGTSEGYGYTF.

This chain connects TRBV28 to TRBJ2-1; TRBD1 agrees at 9 bases. V lost 11 bases and J lost 3; bases outside the gene matches: 5. The germline V gene has CDR1 MDHEN and CDR2 SYDVKM. CDR3 length: 13 amino acids. The CDR3 sequence: CAEQGANYNEQFF. CDR3 bases: TGTGCCGAACAGGGGGCCAACTACAATGAGCAGTTCTTC. The variable domain in full, with the rest retrieved from reference TRBV28 and TRBJ2-1, is DVKVTQSSRYLVKRTGEKVFLECVQDMDHENMFWYRQDPGLGLRLIYFSYDVKMKEKGDIPEGYSVSREKKERFSLILESASTNQTSMYLCAEQGANYNEQFFGPGTRLTVL.

The rearrangement uses TRBV24-1 and TRBJ2-1; no firm D call. The length of the CDR3 is 15 residues. V gave up 4 bases and J gave up 2 bases, with 11 bases separating them. Germline CDR1 reads KGHDR; CDR2 reads SFDVKD. The CDR3 spells CATSEGSHTYNEQFF. The CDR3 DNA reads as TGTGCCACCAGTGAGGGCAGTCATACCTACAATGAGCAGTTCTTC.

J is TRBJ1-4 and V is TRBV12-3 or TRBV12-4, with D hard to call. This CDR3 has 12 residues. Trimming left V 5 bases short and J 7 bases short, with 8 bases between. CDR3 coding DNA: TGTGCCAGCAGTCCTGGGCCTGAAAAACTGTTTTTT. Its protein is CASSPGPEKLFF.

The J gene is TRBJ1-4, the V gene TRBV2; 10 nucleotides agree with TRBD1. The V gene's germline CDR1 is SNHLY and CDR2 FYNNEI. The CDR3 consists of 15 residues. After removal of 4 bases from V and 1 base from J, the junction contained 0 bases not matched to a gene. The CDR3 DNA reads TGTGCCAGCAGTGGGACAGGGGGAACTAATGAAAAACTGTTTTTT. Amino acid sequence: CASSGTGGTNEKLFF.

On this clone: Mismatch with germline at one junction end may stem from a read error. The V gene is TRBV5-6, the J gene TRBJ2-3, with 9 bases that match TRBD1. The CDR3 is made up of 13 amino acids. Germline V CDR1 and CDR2: SGHDT, YYEEEE. The CDR3 here is CASSPDGTGQRNF. DNA of the CDR3: TGTGCCAGCAGCCCAGATGGGACAGGGCAAAGGAATTTT.

The chain joins TRBV5-1 to TRBJ2-4; TRBD1 aligns across 7 bases. CDR1 and CDR2 (germline): SGHRS, YFSETQ. The CDR3 extends over 16 amino acids. Trimming removed 3 bases from V and 8 bases from J; junction bases left unmatched: 14. The CDR3 DNA is TGCGCCAGCAGCTCAACTACAGGGGCGGTGTTGGACATTCAGTACTTC. Amino acid sequence: CASSSTTGAVLDIQYF.

The chain couples TRBV18 to TRBJ2-5; D gene ambiguous. V was shortened by 3 bases and J by 4 bases, with 9 bases between the two germline ends. CDR3 length: 13 amino acids. Germline lookup yields CDR1 KGHSH and CDR2 LQKENI. This chain's CDR3 is CASSPFSGETQYF. The CDR3 DNA follows: TGTGCCAGCTCACCTTTTTCCGGAGAGACCCAGTACTTC.

V and J are TRBV2 and TRBJ2-2, with D perhaps TRBD1 (5 bases). Germline V gene lookup returns CDR1 SNHLY and CDR2 FYNNEI. CDR3 size: 16 residues. Between the trimmed V and J ends, which lost 5 bases and 1 base, there was a span of 14 bases. CDR3 in DNA: TGTGCCAGCAGTTACACAGGCTTTGAGAACACCGGGGAGCTGTTTTTT. Amino acid sequence: CASSYTGFENTGELFF.

The chain has TRBV5-4 and TRBJ2-1, with 13 bases aligning to TRBD2. Trimming at V came to 7 bases and at J to 5 bases, leaving 3 bases not matched to a gene. The germline V gene encodes CDR1 SGHNT and CDR2 YYREEE (reference sequence). The CDR3 length is 14 residues. CDR3 DNA: TGTGCCAGCGGACTAGCGGGGGTTAACAATGAGCAGTTCTTC. Translated: CASGLAGVNNEQFF.

V usage is TRBV2 and J usage is TRBJ1-2; 8 bases match TRBD1. Germline CDR1 and CDR2: SNHLY and FYNNEI. V trimming: 6 bases; J trimming: 8 bases; junction bases outside the gene matches: 11. This CDR3 spans 14 amino acids. The CDR3 spells CASRRLGQGRGYTF. CDR3 DNA sequence: TGTGCCAGCAGGCGCCTAGGACAGGGAAGAGGCTACACCTTC.

This clone was seen only once. The chain links TRBV7-8 to TRBJ2-3; no clear D. From germline, CDR1 is SGHVS and CDR2 FQNEAQ. V was shortened by 2 bases and J by 3 bases, with 9 bases between the two germline ends. The CDR3 is made up of 14 amino acids. The CDR3 sequence is CASSLYYSTDTQYF. The CDR3 bases are TGTGCCAGCAGCTTATATTACAGTACAGATACGCAGTATTTT.

This clone came up a few times. The chain combines TRBV6-5 with TRBJ2-2; D is ambiguous. This CDR3 comprises 13 residues. The germline V gene encodes CDR1 MNHEY and CDR2 SVGAGI. Between the trimmed V and J ends, which lost 5 bases and 7 bases, there was a span of 11 bases. CDR3 nucleotides: TGTGCCAGCAGTCTCGCGAGAGGCGGGGAGCTGTTTTTT. Translation gives CASSLARGGELFF.

The chain joins TRBV18 to TRBJ1-3; no clear D. The germline V gene encodes CDR1 KGHSH and CDR2 LQKENI. The CDR3 sequence is 15 residues long. V dropped 2 bases and J dropped 0 bases, with 8 bases sitting between them. CDR3 in amino acids: CASSPVKLSGNTIYF. Here the CDR3 DNA reads TGTGCCAGCTCACCAGTAAAGCTCTCTGGAAACACCATATATTTT.